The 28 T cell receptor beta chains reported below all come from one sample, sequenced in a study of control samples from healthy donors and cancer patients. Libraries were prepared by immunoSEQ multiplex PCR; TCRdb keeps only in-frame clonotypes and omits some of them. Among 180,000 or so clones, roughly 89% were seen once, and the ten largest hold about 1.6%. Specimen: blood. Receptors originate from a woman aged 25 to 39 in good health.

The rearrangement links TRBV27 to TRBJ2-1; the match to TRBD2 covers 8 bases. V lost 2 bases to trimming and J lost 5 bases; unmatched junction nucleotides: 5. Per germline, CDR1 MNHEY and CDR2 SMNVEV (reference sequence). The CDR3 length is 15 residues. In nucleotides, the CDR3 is TGTGCCAGCAGTTTAGGGGGCGGGAGGCACAATGAGCAGTTCTTC. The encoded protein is CASSLGGGRHNEQFF.

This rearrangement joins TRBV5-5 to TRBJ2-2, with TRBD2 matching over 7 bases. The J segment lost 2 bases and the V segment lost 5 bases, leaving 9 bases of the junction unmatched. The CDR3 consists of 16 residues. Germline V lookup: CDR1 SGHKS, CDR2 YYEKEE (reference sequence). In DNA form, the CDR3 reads TGTGCCAGCAGTTATCCGAGCGGGATTAACACCGGGGAGCTGTTTTTT. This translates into CASSYPSGINTGELFF. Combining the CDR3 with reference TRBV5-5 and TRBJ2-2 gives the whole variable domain DAGVTQSPTHLIKTRGQQVTLRCSPISGHKSVSWYQQVLGQGPQFIFQYYEKEERGRGNFPDRFSARQFPNYSSELNVNALLLGDSALYLCASSYPSGINTGELFFGEGSRLTVL.

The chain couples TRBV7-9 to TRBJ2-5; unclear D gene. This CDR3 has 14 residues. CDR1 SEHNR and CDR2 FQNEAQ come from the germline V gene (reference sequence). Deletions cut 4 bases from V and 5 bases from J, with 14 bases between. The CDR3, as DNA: TGTGCCAGCAGCTCCCGGACCATTCGGGAGACCCAGTACTTC. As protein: CASSSRTIRETQYF. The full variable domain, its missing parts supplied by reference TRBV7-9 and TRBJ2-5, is DTGVSQNPRHKITKRGQNVTFRCDPISEHNRLYWYRQTLGQGPEFLTYFQNEAQLEKSRLLSDRFSAERPKGSFSTLEIQRTEQGDSAMYLCASSSRTIRETQYFGPGTRLLVL.

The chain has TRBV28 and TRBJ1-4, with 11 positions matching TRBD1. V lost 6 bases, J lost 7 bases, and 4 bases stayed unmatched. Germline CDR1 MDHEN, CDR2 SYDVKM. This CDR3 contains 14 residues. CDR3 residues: CASRGTGGSEKLFF. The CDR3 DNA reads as TGTGCCAGCAGAGGGACAGGGGGGAGTGAAAAACTGTTTTTT. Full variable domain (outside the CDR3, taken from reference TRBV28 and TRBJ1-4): DVKVTQSSRYLVKRTGEKVFLECVQDMDHENMFWYRQDPGLGLRLIYFSYDVKMKEKGDIPEGYSVSREKKERFSLILESASTNQTSMYLCASRGTGGSEKLFFGSGTQLSVL.

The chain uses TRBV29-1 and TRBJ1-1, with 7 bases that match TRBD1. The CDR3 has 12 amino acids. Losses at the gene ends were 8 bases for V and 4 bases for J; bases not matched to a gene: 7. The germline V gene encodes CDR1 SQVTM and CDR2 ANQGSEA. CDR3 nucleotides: TGCAGCACTATCCGGGACAGCACTGAAGCTTTCTTT. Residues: CSTIRDSTEAFF.

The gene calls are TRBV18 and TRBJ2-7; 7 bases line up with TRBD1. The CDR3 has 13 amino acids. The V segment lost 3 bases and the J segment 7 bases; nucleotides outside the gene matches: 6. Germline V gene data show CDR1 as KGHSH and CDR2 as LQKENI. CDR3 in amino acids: CASSPDRSGEQYF. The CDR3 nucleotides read TGTGCCAGCTCACCGGACAGGTCGGGGGAGCAGTACTTC. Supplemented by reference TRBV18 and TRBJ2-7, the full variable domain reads NAGVMQNPRHLVRRRGQEARLRCSPMKGHSHVYWYRQLPEEGLKFMVYLQKENIIDESGMPKERFSAEFPKEGPSILRIQQVVRGDSAAYFCASSPDRSGEQYFGPGTRLTVT.

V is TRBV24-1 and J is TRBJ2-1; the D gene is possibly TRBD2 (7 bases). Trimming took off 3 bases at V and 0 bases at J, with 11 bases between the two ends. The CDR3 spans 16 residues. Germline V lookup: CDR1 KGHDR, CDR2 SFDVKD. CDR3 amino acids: CATSDGGGGSYNEQFF. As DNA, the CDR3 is TGTGCCACCAGTGATGGGGGAGGGGGCTCCTACAATGAGCAGTTCTTC.

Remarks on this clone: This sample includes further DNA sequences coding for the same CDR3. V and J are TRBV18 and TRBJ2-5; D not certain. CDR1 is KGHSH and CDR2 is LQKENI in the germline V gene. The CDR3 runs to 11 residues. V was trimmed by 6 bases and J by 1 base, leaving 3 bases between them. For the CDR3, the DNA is TGTGCCAGCTCTCCCCAAGAGACCCAGTACTTC. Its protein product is CASSPQETQYF. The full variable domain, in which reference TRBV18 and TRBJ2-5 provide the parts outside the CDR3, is NAGVMQNPRHLVRRRGQEARLRCSPMKGHSHVYWYRQLPEEGLKFMVYLQKENIIDESGMPKERFSAEFPKEGPSILRIQQVVRGDSAAYFCASSPQETQYFGPGTRLLVL.

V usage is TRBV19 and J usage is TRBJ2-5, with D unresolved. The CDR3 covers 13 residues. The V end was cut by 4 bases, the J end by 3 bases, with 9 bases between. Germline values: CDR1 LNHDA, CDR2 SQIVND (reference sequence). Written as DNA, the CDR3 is TGTGCCAGTAGTACAGACGGTGAAGAGACCCAGTACTTC. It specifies CASSTDGEETQYF.

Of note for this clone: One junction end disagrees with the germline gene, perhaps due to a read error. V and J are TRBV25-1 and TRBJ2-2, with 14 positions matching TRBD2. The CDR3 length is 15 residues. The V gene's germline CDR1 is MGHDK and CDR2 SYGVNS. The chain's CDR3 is CAGSRLAGGPGELFF. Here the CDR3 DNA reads TGTGCCGGCAGTCGACTAGCGGGAGGGCCGGGGGAGCTGTTTTTT.

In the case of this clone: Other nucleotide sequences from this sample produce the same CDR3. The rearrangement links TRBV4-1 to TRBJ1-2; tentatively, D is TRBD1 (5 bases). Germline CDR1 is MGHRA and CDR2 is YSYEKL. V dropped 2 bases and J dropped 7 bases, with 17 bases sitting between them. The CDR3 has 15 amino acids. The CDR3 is CASSQFIHTGGGYTF. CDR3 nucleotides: TGCGCCAGCAGCCAATTCATACATACGGGGGGTGGCTACACCTTC.

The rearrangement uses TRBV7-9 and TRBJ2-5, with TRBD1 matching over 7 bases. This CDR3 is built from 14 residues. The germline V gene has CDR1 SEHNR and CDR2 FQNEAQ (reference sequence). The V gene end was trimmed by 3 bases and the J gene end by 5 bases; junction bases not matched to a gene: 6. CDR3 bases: TGTGCCAGCAGCTTCCCGACAGGGACGGAGACCCAGTACTTC. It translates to CASSFPTGTETQYF. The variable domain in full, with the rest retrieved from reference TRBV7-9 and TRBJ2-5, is DTGVSQNPRHKITKRGQNVTFRCDPISEHNRLYWYRQTLGQGPEFLTYFQNEAQLEKSRLLSDRFSAERPKGSFSTLEIQRTEQGDSAMYLCASSFPTGTETQYFGPGTRLLVL.

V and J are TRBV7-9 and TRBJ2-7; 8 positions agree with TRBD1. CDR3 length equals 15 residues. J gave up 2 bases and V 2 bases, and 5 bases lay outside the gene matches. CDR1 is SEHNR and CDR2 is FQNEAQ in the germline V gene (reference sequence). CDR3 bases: TGTGCCAGCAGCTTAATCGCAGGGGGCCCCTACGAGCAGTACTTC. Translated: CASSLIAGGPYEQYF.

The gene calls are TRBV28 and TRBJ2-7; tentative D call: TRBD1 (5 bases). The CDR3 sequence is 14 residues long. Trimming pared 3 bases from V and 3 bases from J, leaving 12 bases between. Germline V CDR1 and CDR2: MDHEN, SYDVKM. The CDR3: CASSLAGSIYEQYF. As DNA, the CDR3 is TGTGCCAGCAGTTTGGCAGGGTCTATCTACGAGCAGTACTTC. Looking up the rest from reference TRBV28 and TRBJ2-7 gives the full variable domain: DVKVTQSSRYLVKRTGEKVFLECVQDMDHENMFWYRQDPGLGLRLIYFSYDVKMKEKGDIPEGYSVSREKKERFSLILESASTNQTSMYLCASSLAGSIYEQYFGPGTRLTVT.

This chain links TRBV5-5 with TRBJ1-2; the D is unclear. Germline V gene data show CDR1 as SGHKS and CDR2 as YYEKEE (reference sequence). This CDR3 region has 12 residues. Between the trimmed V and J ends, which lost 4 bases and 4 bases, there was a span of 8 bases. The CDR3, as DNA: TGTGCCAGCAGCGTGGACCGCTATGGCTACACCTTC. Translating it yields CASSVDRYGYTF.

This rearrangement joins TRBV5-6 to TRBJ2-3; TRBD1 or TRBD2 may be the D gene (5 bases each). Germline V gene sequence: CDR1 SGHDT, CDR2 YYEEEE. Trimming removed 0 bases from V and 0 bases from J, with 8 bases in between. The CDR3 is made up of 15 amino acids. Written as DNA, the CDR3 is TGTGCCAGCAGCTTGGTTGGGACGAGCACAGATACGCAGTATTTT. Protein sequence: CASSLVGTSTDTQYF. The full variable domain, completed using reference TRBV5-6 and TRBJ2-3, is DAGVTQSPTHLIKTRGQQVTLRCSPKSGHDTVSWYQQALGQGPQFIFQYYEEEERQRGNFPDRFSGHQFPNYSSELNVNALLLGDSALYLCASSLVGTSTDTQYFGPGTRLTVL.

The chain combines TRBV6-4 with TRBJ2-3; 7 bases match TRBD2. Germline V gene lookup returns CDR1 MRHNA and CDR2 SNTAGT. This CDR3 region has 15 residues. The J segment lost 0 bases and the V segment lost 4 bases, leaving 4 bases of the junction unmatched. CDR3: CASSAVSGSTDTQYF. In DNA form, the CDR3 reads TGTGCCAGCAGTGCCGTTAGCGGGAGCACAGATACGCAGTATTTT.

CDR3 bases: TGTGCCAGCAGACTAGCGGGTGGCGAGACCCAGTACTTC. Its translation is CASRLAGGETQYF. The chain joins TRBV5-6 to TRBJ2-5; 9 bases align to TRBD2. Germline V gene sequence: CDR1 SGHDT, CDR2 YYEEEE. V lost 5 bases and J lost 5; bases outside the gene matches: 4. The CDR3 runs 13 residues.

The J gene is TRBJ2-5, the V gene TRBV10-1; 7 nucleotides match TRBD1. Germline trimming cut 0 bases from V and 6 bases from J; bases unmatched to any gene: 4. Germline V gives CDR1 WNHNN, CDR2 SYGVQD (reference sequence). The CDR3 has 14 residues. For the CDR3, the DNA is TGCGCCAGCAGTGAGTCCGGGACAGCGAAGACCCAGTACTTC. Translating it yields CASSESGTAKTQYF.

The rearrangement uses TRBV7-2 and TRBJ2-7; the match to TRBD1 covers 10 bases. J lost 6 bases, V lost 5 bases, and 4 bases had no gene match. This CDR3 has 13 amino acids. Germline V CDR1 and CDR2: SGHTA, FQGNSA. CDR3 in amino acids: CASSIDRGREQYF. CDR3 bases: TGTGCCAGCAGCATAGACAGGGGGCGCGAGCAGTACTTC.

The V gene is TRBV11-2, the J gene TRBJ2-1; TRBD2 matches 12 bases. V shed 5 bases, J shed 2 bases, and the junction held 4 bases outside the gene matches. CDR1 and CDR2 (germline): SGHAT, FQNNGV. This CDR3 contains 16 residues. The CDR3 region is CASSKRTSGTYNEQFF. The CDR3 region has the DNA TGTGCCAGCAGCAAGCGGACTAGCGGGACCTACAATGAGCAGTTCTTC.

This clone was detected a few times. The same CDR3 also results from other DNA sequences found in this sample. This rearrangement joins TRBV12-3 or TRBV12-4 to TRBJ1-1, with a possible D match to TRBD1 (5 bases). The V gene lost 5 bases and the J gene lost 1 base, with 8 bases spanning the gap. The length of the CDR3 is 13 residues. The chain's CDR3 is CASSPTENTEAFF. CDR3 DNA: TGTGCCAGCAGTCCGACAGAGAACACTGAAGCTTTCTTT.

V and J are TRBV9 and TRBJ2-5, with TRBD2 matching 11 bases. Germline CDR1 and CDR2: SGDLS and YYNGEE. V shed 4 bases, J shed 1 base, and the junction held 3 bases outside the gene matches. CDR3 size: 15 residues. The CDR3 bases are TGTGCCAGCAGCCCCGGGACTAGCGGCCAAGAGACCCAGTACTTC. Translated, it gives CASSPGTSGQETQYF.

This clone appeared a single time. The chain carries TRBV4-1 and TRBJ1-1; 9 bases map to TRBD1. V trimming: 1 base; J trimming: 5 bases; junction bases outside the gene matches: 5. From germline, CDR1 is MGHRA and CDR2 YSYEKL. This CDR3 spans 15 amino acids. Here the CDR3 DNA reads TGCGCCAGCAGCCAAGTCTACAGGGGGCGAACTGAAGCTTTCTTT. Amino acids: CASSQVYRGRTEAFF.

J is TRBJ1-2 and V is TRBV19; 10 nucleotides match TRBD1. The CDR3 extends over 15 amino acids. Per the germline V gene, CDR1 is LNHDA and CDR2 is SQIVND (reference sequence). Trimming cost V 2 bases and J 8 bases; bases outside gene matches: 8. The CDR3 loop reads CASSISGTGERGYTF. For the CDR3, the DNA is TGTGCCAGTAGTATATCCGGGACAGGGGAACGCGGCTACACCTTC.

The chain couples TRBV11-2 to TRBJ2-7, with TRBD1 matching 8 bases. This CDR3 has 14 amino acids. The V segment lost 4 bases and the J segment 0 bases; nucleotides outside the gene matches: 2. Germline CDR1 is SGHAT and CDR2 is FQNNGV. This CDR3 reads CASSWTGYSYEQYF. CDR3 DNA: TGTGCCAGCAGCTGGACAGGGTACTCCTACGAGCAGTACTTC.

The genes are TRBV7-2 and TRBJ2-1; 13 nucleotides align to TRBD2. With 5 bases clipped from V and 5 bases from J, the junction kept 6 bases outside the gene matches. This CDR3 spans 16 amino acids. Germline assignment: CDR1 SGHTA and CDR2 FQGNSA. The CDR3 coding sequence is TGTGCCAGCAGCCGCCGACTAGCGGGGGGAAACAATGAGCAGTTCTTC. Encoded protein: CASSRRLAGGNNEQFF.

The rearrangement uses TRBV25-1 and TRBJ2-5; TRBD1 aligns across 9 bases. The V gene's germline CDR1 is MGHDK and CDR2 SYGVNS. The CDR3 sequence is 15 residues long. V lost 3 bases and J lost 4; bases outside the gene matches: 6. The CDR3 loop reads CASSDGTGTAETQYF. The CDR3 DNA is TGTGCCAGCAGTGACGGGACAGGGACCGCAGAGACCCAGTACTTC.